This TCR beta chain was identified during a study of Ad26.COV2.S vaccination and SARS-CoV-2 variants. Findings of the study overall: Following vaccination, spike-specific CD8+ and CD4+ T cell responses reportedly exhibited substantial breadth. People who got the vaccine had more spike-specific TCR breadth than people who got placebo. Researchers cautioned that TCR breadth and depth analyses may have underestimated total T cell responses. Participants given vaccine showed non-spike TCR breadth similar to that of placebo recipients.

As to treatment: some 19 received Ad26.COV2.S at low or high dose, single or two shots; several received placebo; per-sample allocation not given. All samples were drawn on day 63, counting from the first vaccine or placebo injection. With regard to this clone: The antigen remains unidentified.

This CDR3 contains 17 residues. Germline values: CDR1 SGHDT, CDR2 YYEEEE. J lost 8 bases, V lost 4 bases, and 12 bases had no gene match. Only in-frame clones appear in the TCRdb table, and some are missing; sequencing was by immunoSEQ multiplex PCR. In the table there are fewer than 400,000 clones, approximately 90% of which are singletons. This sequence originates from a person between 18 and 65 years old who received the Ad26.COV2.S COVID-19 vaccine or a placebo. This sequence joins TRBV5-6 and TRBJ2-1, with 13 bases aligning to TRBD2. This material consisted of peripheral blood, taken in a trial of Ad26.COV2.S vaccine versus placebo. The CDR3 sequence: CASSIRLGLAGSDEQFF. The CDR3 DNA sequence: TGTGCCAGCAGCATAAGATTGGGACTAGCGGGAAGCGATGAGCAGTTCTTC.